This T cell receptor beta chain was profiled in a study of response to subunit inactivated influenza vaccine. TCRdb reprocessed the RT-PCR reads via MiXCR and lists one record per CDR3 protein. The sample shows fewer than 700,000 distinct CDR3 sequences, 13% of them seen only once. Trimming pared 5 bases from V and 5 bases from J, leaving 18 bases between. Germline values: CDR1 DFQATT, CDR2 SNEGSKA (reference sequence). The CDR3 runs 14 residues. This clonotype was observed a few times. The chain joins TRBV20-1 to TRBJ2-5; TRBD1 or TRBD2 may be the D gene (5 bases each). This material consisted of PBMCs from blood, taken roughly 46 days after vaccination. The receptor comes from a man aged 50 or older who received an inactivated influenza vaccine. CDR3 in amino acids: CSAYPGRPVETQYF. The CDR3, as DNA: TGCAGTGCTTACCCGGGACGGCCTGTTGAGACCCAGTACTTC.